The 17 T cell receptor beta chains presented below share a single source sample, sequenced in a study of blood T cell repertoires in COVID-19. The method was immunoSEQ multiplex PCR; TCRdb's version includes in-frame clones alone and lacks a portion of them. The table shows 80,000 to 95,000 clones, with over 70% occurring only once. Sequencing used peripheral blood. These receptors all stem from a woman older than 75 with active or convalescent COVID-19.

This clone occurred a few times. The chain uses TRBV4-2 and TRBJ2-3, with TRBD2 matching over 7 bases. Trimming cost V 0 bases and J 5 bases; bases outside gene matches: 5. The CDR3 contains 15 residues. Germline-derived CDR1 and CDR2 are LGHNA and YNFKEQ. DNA of the CDR3: TGTGCCAGCAGCCAAGATTTAGCGGGTGAAGATACGCAGTATTTT. Translation: CASSQDLAGEDTQYF.

There are a few counts of this clone. The J gene is TRBJ1-3, the V gene TRBV5-1; possibly TRBD1 for D (5 bases). Trimming removed 4 bases from V and 3 bases from J, with 11 bases in between. Germline V lookup: CDR1 SGHRS, CDR2 YFSETQ. The CDR3 is 14 amino acids. The CDR3 DNA reads as TGCGCCAGCAGCCCGGGGACTAGTGGAAACACCATATATTTT. Translated: CASSPGTSGNTIYF. The complete variable domain, with remaining parts taken from reference TRBV5-1 and TRBJ1-3, reads KAGVTQTPRYLIKTRGQQVTLSCSPISGHRSVSWYQQTPGQGLQFLFEYFSETQRNKGNFPGRFSGRQFSNSRSEMNVSTLELGDSALYLCASSPGTSGNTIYFGEGSWLTVV.

This clone was seen a single time. This chain links TRBV29-1 with TRBJ2-5; 8 bases are shared with TRBD2. Germline V gives CDR1 SQVTM, CDR2 ANQGSEA. This CDR3 has 13 amino acids. Trimming cost V 7 bases and J 5 bases; bases outside gene matches: 9. CDR3 residues: CSARFGRGETQYF. The CDR3 DNA reads as TGCAGCGCCCGATTCGGGAGGGGGGAGACCCAGTACTTC.

The V and J genes are TRBV18 and TRBJ2-2, with TRBD2 matching 8 bases. Trimming took 3 bases from V and 4 from J; bases not matched to a gene: 7. Germline assignment: CDR1 KGHSH and CDR2 LQKENI. This CDR3 comprises 16 residues. The CDR3 loop is CASSPERLASTGELFF. Here the CDR3 DNA reads TGTGCCAGCTCACCCGAAAGACTAGCGAGCACCGGGGAGCTGTTTTTT.

The gene calls are TRBV29-1 and TRBJ2-1; possible D gene TRBD1, 5 bases. This CDR3 has 12 residues. The germline V gene has CDR1 SQVTM and CDR2 ANQGSEA. Trimming left V 5 bases short and J 4 bases short, with 9 bases between. DNA of the CDR3: TGCAGCGTTAAAAAGGGGTACAATGAGCAGTTCTTC. It encodes CSVKKGYNEQFF.

This chain links TRBV15 with TRBJ2-5; possible D gene TRBD2, 5 bases. Germline loops: CDR1 LNHNV, CDR2 YYDKDF (reference sequence). The CDR3 spans 15 residues. Trimming took 0 bases from V and 0 from J, leaving 8 bases between them. DNA of the CDR3: TGTGCCACCAGCAGAGATCCGGGGTACCAAGAGACCCAGTACTTC. Amino acid sequence: CATSRDPGYQETQYF.

The chain uses TRBV11-1 and TRBJ1-3; 7 positions agree with TRBD1. Per germline, CDR1 SGHAT and CDR2 FQDESV (reference sequence). With 6 bases clipped from V and 4 bases from J, the junction kept 3 bases outside the gene matches. This CDR3 contains 13 residues. Here the CDR3 reads CASSLDRGNTIYF. CDR3 DNA: TGTGCCAGCAGTTTGGACAGGGGAAACACCATATATTTT. Filled out from reference TRBV11-1 and TRBJ1-3, the complete variable domain reads EAEVAQSPRYKITEKSQAVAFWCDPISGHATLYWYRQILGQGPELLVQFQDESVVDDSQLPKDRFSAERLKGVDSTLKIQPAELGDSAMYLCASSLDRGNTIYFGEGSWLTVV.

The chain links TRBV7-2 to TRBJ1-1; unclear D gene. Deletions cut 5 bases from V and 1 base from J, with 8 bases between. Germline values: CDR1 SGHTA, CDR2 FQGNSA. This CDR3 region has 13 residues. The CDR3 DNA sequence: TGTGCCAGCAGCCCCCACAAGAACACTGAAGCTTTCTTT. This translates into CASSPHKNTEAFF.

The chain joins TRBV11-3 to TRBJ1-2, with 10 bases fitting TRBD1. Trimming removed 5 bases from V and 7 bases from J; junction bases left unmatched: 10. Germline V lookup: CDR1 SGHNT, CDR2 YENEEA. The CDR3 length is 15 residues. CDR3 region: CASSGGTGAVGGYTF. As DNA, the CDR3 is TGTGCCAGCAGCGGGGGGACAGGGGCAGTCGGTGGCTACACCTTC.

V gene TRBV7-8 combines with J gene TRBJ1-2, with D hard to call. Germline CDR1 SGHVS, CDR2 FQNEAQ. V was shortened by 5 bases and J by 3 bases, with 13 bases between the two germline ends. The CDR3 loop spans 14 amino acids. The chain's CDR3 is CASSRDTRDYGYTF. DNA for the CDR3: TGTGCCAGCAGCCGAGATACGCGAGACTATGGCTACACCTTC.

A few counts support this clone. J is TRBJ1-2 and V is TRBV27; TRBD1 matches 10 bases. V gave up 7 bases and J gave up 7 bases; unmatched junction bases: 9. Germline V gives CDR1 MNHEY, CDR2 SMNVEV (reference sequence). The CDR3 extends over 14 amino acids. CDR3 DNA: TGTGCCAGCACCCCTCGACAGGGGGCTTCTGGCTACACCTTC. Protein sequence: CASTPRQGASGYTF.

This clone was counted at least ten times. The rearrangement uses TRBV29-1 and TRBJ1-2; a weak D match, TRBD1 (6 bases). Germline V gene lookup returns CDR1 SQVTM and CDR2 ANQGSEA. This CDR3 has 12 amino acids. V lost 4 bases, J lost 4 bases, and 10 bases lay in between. The CDR3 sequence: CSVVTGSYGYTF. The CDR3 nucleotides are TGCAGCGTTGTGACAGGATCCTATGGCTACACCTTC.

CDR3 sequence (DNA): TGTGCCAGTAGTCAAGGCCGTTGGGGACAGGGGGGGGATGAGCAGTTCTTC. Protein product: CASSQGRWGQGGDEQFF. The V and J genes are TRBV19 and TRBJ2-1; 11 positions agree with TRBD1. V gave up 5 bases and J gave up 8 bases; unmatched junction bases: 14. The length of the CDR3 is 17 residues. The V gene's germline CDR1 is LNHDA and CDR2 SQIVND (reference sequence).

This chain uses TRBV9 with TRBJ1-5; tentative D call: TRBD1 (5 bases). This CDR3 has 15 residues. V lost 0 bases, J lost 4 bases, and 11 bases lay in between. Germline CDR1 reads SGDLS; CDR2 reads YYNGEE. The CDR3 reads CASSVAGDRNQPQHF. In DNA, the CDR3 is TGTGCCAGCAGCGTAGCGGGGGATCGGAATCAGCCCCAGCATTTT.

This clone was counted once. The chain recombines TRBV5-1 with TRBJ2-5; 11 bases map to TRBD2. Germline CDR1 reads SGHRS; CDR2 reads YFSETQ. V shed 0 bases and J 5 bases; nucleotides not matched to a gene: 12. The CDR3 consists of 18 residues. The DNA of the CDR3 is TGCGCCAGCAGCTTGGGAAGACTAGCGGGGCTCGTCGGGGAGACCCAGTACTTC. Amino acid sequence: CASSLGRLAGLVGETQYF.

The table lists this clone with a count of one. The genes are TRBV28 and TRBJ2-3; possibly TRBD1 for D (5 bases). The germline V gene has CDR1 MDHEN and CDR2 SYDVKM. The V gene lost 8 bases and the J gene lost 4 bases, with 16 bases spanning the gap. This CDR3 is built from 14 residues. This CDR3 is CASGGATTPDTQYF. The CDR3 nucleotides read TGTGCCAGCGGTGGGGCTACCACACCAGATACGCAGTATTTT. Variable domain in full (rest from reference TRBV28 and TRBJ2-3): DVKVTQSSRYLVKRTGEKVFLECVQDMDHENMFWYRQDPGLGLRLIYFSYDVKMKEKGDIPEGYSVSREKKERFSLILESASTNQTSMYLCASGGATTPDTQYFGPGTRLTVL.

The rearrangement uses TRBV2 and TRBJ2-2, with D possibly TRBD2 on 6 matching bases. The CDR3 is 16 amino acids. The germline gives CDR1 SNHLY, CDR2 FYNNEI. Deletions cut 4 bases from V and 1 base from J, with 13 bases between. CDR3 in DNA: TGTGCCAGCAGTGGGTGGGGACTGGAGAACACCGGGGAGCTGTTTTTT. Protein sequence: CASSGWGLENTGELFF. Complete variable domain (other parts from reference TRBV2 and TRBJ2-2): EPEVTQTPSHQVTQMGQEVILRCVPISNHLYFYWYRQILGQKVEFLVSFYNNEISEKSEIFDDQFSVERPDGSNFTLKIRSTKLEDSAMYFCASSGWGLENTGELFFGEGSRLTVL.